These 20 T cell receptor beta chains were all obtained from the same sample, sequenced in a study of blood T cell repertoires in COVID-19. Profiling relied on immunoSEQ multiplex PCR, and the TCRdb table lists in-frame clones only, not all of them. The sample consists of some 20,000 clones, roughly 87% of them appearing once. Sequenced sample: peripheral blood. These receptors were collected from a human donor with active COVID-19. The donor label of this sample is uncertain.

CDR3 nucleotides: TGTGCCAGCAGCTTGACAGGGGGCCAATTGGCTTTCTTT. As protein: CASSLTGGQLAFF. V is TRBV5-5 and J is TRBJ1-1, with 9 bases lining up with TRBD1. V lost 1 base and J lost 11; bases outside the gene matches: 6. Germline V gene data show CDR1 as SGHKS and CDR2 as YYEKEE (reference sequence). The length of the CDR3 is 13 residues.

This clone was seen more than once but under ten times. The rearrangement joins TRBV2 to TRBJ1-5, with D maybe TRBD1 (6 bases). V was pared by 6 bases and J by 6 bases, with 21 bases between. CDR1 and CDR2 (germline): SNHLY, FYNNEI. The CDR3 consists of 16 residues. CDR3 region: CASSLGTTGLFQPQHF. The DNA for the CDR3 is TGTGCCAGCAGCCTCGGGACAACAGGACTTTTTCAGCCCCAGCATTTT.

The V gene is TRBV7-9, the J gene TRBJ2-7; 10 bases are a match to TRBD1. CDR3 length equals 14 residues. Losses at the gene ends were 5 bases for V and 3 bases for J; bases not matched to a gene: 4. Germline assignment: CDR1 SEHNR and CDR2 FQNEAQ (reference sequence). The CDR3 is CASSAGQGVYEQYF. CDR3 DNA: TGTGCCAGCAGCGCCGGACAGGGGGTCTACGAGCAGTACTTC.

The chain joins TRBV6-2 or TRBV6-3 to TRBJ1-1; D uncertain. Trimming left V 4 bases short and J 6 bases short, with 9 bases between. CDR3 length: 12 residues. Germline CDR1 is MNHEY and CDR2 is SVGEGT. CDR3 nucleotide sequence: TGTGCCAGCAGTTTATATATAGCTGAAGCTTTCTTT. Translating gives CASSLYIAEAFF.

The J gene is TRBJ2-5, the V gene TRBV28; a possible D gene is TRBD1 (6 bases). Trimming shortened V by 5 bases and J by 7 bases, and 14 bases separated the two germline ends. The germline gives CDR1 MDHEN, CDR2 SYDVKM. This CDR3 region has 13 residues. The CDR3 DNA sequence: TGTGCCAGCAGTCCCTCAGGGGCTGGGACCCAGTACTTC. It codes for CASSPSGAGTQYF.

V usage is TRBV7-9 and J usage is TRBJ1-5; 8 bases fit TRBD1. The germline CDR1 and CDR2 sequences are SEHNR and FQNEAQ (reference sequence). CDR3 size: 15 residues. After removal of 1 base from V and 4 bases from J, the junction contained 3 bases not matched to a gene. CDR3 protein: CASSLGTGPNQPQHF. Written as DNA, the CDR3 is TGTGCCAGCAGCTTAGGGACAGGGCCAAATCAGCCCCAGCATTTT. Using reference TRBV7-9 and TRBJ1-5 for the parts outside the CDR3, the full variable domain is DTGVSQNPRHKITKRGQNVTFRCDPISEHNRLYWYRQTLGQGPEFLTYFQNEAQLEKSRLLSDRFSAERPKGSFSTLEIQRTEQGDSAMYLCASSLGTGPNQPQHFGDGTRLSIL.

V and J are TRBV3-1 (or the pseudogene TRBV3-2) and TRBJ1-5; the D is unclear. CDR1 and CDR2 from the germline V gene are LGHDT and YNNKEL (reference sequence). The V end was cut by 4 bases, the J end by 5 bases, with 9 bases between. The CDR3 sequence is 13 residues long. CDR3 bases: TGTGCCAGCAGCCTCAGCGGGGATCAGCCCCAGCATTTT. This translates into CASSLSGDQPQHF.

V gene TRBV20-1 combines with J gene TRBJ2-4, with 7 bases aligning to TRBD1. V lost 3 bases, J lost 1 base, and 3 bases stayed unmatched. CDR3 length equals 14 residues. CDR1 is DFQATT and CDR2 is SNEGSKA in the germline V gene (reference sequence). CDR3 amino acids: CSASDRDAKNIQYF. CDR3 bases: TGCAGTGCTAGTGACAGGGATGCCAAAAACATTCAGTACTTC.

The chain couples TRBV18 to TRBJ2-7, with D possibly TRBD2 on 6 matching bases. The CDR3 spans 13 residues. V was clipped by 6 bases and J by 7 bases, with 16 bases between them. CDR1 is KGHSH and CDR2 is LQKENI in the germline V gene. This CDR3 is CASSPGGVGEQYF. CDR3 sequence (DNA): TGTGCCAGCTCCCCCGGGGGAGTTGGGGAGCAGTACTTC.

V gene TRBV28 combines with J gene TRBJ1-5, with D unresolved. The CDR3 length is 14 residues. V lost 2 bases, J lost 7 bases, and 12 bases lay in between. The germline V gene encodes CDR1 MDHEN and CDR2 SYDVKM. The DNA for the CDR3 is TGTGCCAGCAGTTTAGACGGTTCGCGGCAGCCCCAGCATTTT. It is translated as CASSLDGSRQPQHF.

The V call is TRBV30, the J call TRBJ1-1, with D tentatively TRBD1 (5 bases). Per germline, CDR1 GTSNPN and CDR2 SVGIG (reference sequence). This CDR3 region has 14 residues. Trimming removed 0 bases from V and 6 bases from J, with 14 bases in between. CDR3 loop: CAWSVNAGGAEAFF. In DNA, the CDR3 is TGTGCCTGGAGTGTAAACGCGGGGGGGGCTGAAGCTTTCTTT.

The rearrangement links TRBV7-3 to TRBJ2-6; maybe TRBD1 (6 bases). CDR3 length: 15 amino acids. Between the trimmed V and J ends, which lost 4 bases and 2 bases, there was a span of 9 bases. The germline gives CDR1 SGHTA, CDR2 FQGTGA. The CDR3 protein is CASSSQGAGANVLTF. As DNA, the CDR3 is TGTGCCAGCAGCTCACAGGGTGCTGGGGCCAACGTCCTGACTTTC. Filled out from reference TRBV7-3 and TRBJ2-6, the complete variable domain reads GAGVSQTPSNKVTEKGKYVELRCDPISGHTALYWYRQSLGQGPEFLIYFQGTGAADDSGLPNDRFFAVRPEGSVSTLKIQRTERGDSAVYLCASSSQGAGANVLTFGAGSRLTVL.

The V gene is TRBV27, the J gene TRBJ2-7, with TRBD2 matching over 13 bases. V trimming: 6 bases; J trimming: 0 bases; junction bases outside the gene matches: 2. CDR1 is MNHEY and CDR2 is SMNVEV in the germline V gene (reference sequence). The CDR3 covers 15 residues. CDR3 bases: TGTGCCAGCAGGGGACTAGCGGGGAGCTCCTACGAGCAGTACTTC. Translated, it gives CASRGLAGSSYEQYF.

The chain joins TRBV5-1 to TRBJ2-2; 9 bases fit TRBD2. The trim removed 0 bases at V and 5 bases at J, leaving 5 bases unmatched. The CDR3 sequence is 16 residues long. CDR1 and CDR2 (germline): SGHRS, YFSETQ. CDR3: CASSLVAGGPTGELFF. The DNA of the CDR3 is TGCGCCAGCAGCTTGGTCGCGGGAGGGCCTACCGGGGAGCTGTTTTTT.

Only a few counts were recorded for this clone. The chain employs TRBV5-4 and TRBJ2-7; TRBD1 is a possible D gene (5 bases). CDR1 is SGHNT and CDR2 is YYREEE in the germline V gene (reference sequence). The CDR3 totals 14 residues. The V and J ends lost 2 bases and 0 bases respectively, with 9 bases between them. This CDR3 reads CASSFDSSSYEQYF. The CDR3 nucleotides read TGTGCCAGCAGCTTTGACAGTAGCTCCTACGAGCAGTACTTC.

V and J are TRBV19 and TRBJ2-1; D may be TRBD1 (5 bases). Per the germline V gene, CDR1 is LNHDA and CDR2 is SQIVND (reference sequence). The ends were cut back, 1 base at V and 8 bases at J, with 15 bases in the middle. The CDR3 is made up of 15 amino acids. The DNA of the CDR3 is TGTGCCAGTAGTATAGTAGGGCAGCTAGGGGATGAGCAGTTCTTC. As protein: CASSIVGQLGDEQFF.

V and J are TRBV19 and TRBJ2-1, with D possibly matching TRBD2 (7 bases). Trimming removed 4 bases from V and 5 bases from J, with 18 bases in between. The CDR3 is 16 residues long. Per germline, CDR1 LNHDA and CDR2 SQIVND (reference sequence). As DNA, the CDR3 is TGTGCCAGTAGTAGCGGGGGCGGCCCTAGGCACAATGAGCAGTTCTTC. Amino acids: CASSSGGGPRHNEQFF.

The chain employs TRBV6-5 and TRBJ1-6; no firm D call. The length of the CDR3 is 14 residues. Trimming cost V 6 bases and J 0 bases, with 6 bases left between them. The germline V gene encodes CDR1 MNHEY and CDR2 SVGAGI. CDR3 amino acids: CASRQSSYNSPLHF. The CDR3 nucleotides read TGTGCCAGCAGACAAAGCTCCTATAATTCACCCCTCCACTTT.

The V and J genes are TRBV6-5 and TRBJ2-7; 11 bases align to TRBD2. The J segment lost 2 bases and the V segment lost 6 bases, leaving 0 bases of the junction unmatched. The CDR3 sequence is 13 residues long. Germline CDR1 and CDR2: MNHEY and SVGAGI. CDR3 DNA: TGTGCCAGCAGACTAGCGGGGGCCTACGAGCAGTACTTC. Its translation: CASRLAGAYEQYF.

The chain couples TRBV9 to TRBJ1-1; D remains ambiguous. The CDR3 has 15 amino acids. Germline assignment: CDR1 SGDLS and CDR2 YYNGEE. Trimming left V 0 bases short and J 0 bases short, with 9 bases between. CDR3: CASSVEGALNTEAFF. The CDR3 DNA follows: TGTGCCAGCAGCGTAGAGGGAGCCCTGAACACTGAAGCTTTCTTT. The entire variable domain, with the rest obtained from reference TRBV9 and TRBJ1-1, is as follows: DSGVTQTPKHLITATGQRVTLRCSPRSGDLSVYWYQQSLDQGLQFLIQYYNGEERAKGNILERFSAQQFPDLHSELNLSSLELGDSALYFCASSVEGALNTEAFFGQGTRLTVV.